The next 22 T cell receptor beta chains were all read from a single sample in a study of T cell changes during pregnancy in multiple sclerosis (dated by TCRdb to 2018 to 2020). Library generation was performed with the immunoSEQ multiplex PCR assay. TCRdb re-hosts the immuneACCESS table, in-frame sequences only. Its copies lack some clones; in the studies checked, an unresolved V gene accounts for under half of them, and the cause for the rest is not known. The table for this sample lists 25,000 to 30,000 clones; just over 90% of them were counted only once. Approximately 5.3% of the sample is taken by the ten largest. Specimen: CD8+ T cells from peripheral blood mononuclear cells, collected before pregnancy. These receptors originate from a female donor with multiple sclerosis, enrolled in a pregnancy study.

This sequence joins TRBV19 and TRBJ1-5, with D possibly matching TRBD1 (5 bases). This CDR3 has 14 amino acids. Germline V CDR1 and CDR2: LNHDA, SQIVND (reference sequence). V dropped 7 bases and J dropped 7 bases, with 17 bases sitting between them. The CDR3 region has the DNA TGTGCCAGTACCCCCATGTCGGGGGGACAGCCCCAGCATTTT. It is translated as CASTPMSGGQPQHF.

This chain links TRBV10-3 with TRBJ1-1; weak D call: TRBD1 (5 bases). Germline V CDR1 and CDR2: ENHRY, SYGVKD. The germline V and J ends were trimmed by 4 bases and 0 bases, with 6 bases remaining between them. The CDR3 runs 13 residues. The CDR3 DNA reads as TGTGCCATCAGTGGACAGATGAACACTGAAGCTTTCTTT. Its protein is CAISGQMNTEAFF.

The J gene is TRBJ2-3, the V gene TRBV7-3; possible D gene TRBD2, 6 bases. Germline V gene sequence: CDR1 SGHTA, CDR2 FQGTGA. The CDR3 covers 14 residues. Trimming removed 3 bases from V and 4 bases from J, with 11 bases in between. The CDR3 DNA reads as TGTGCCAGCAGCTTCTTATCGGGAGCAGATACGCAGTATTTT. Its translation: CASSFLSGADTQYF.

This chain uses TRBV11-2 with TRBJ1-1; 8 bases align to TRBD1. The junction had 8 bases not matched to a gene; V was cut back by 0 bases and J by 5 bases. This CDR3 has 16 residues. Germline V gene lookup returns CDR1 SGHAT and CDR2 FQNNGV. The CDR3 coding sequence is TGTGCCAGCAGCTTAGATCGAAGGACAGGGTGGACTGAAGCTTTCTTT. It specifies CASSLDRRTGWTEAFF.

The chain has TRBV27 and TRBJ2-1; the D gene is possibly TRBD1 (6 bases). The CDR3 loop spans 14 amino acids. Trimming took off 5 bases at V and 5 bases at J, with 13 bases between the two ends. CDR1 and CDR2 from the germline V gene are MNHEY and SMNVEV (reference sequence). The CDR3 DNA follows: TGTGCCAGCAGTCCTCAGGGGCCCCACAATGAGCAGTTCTTC. It is translated as CASSPQGPHNEQFF.

The genes are TRBV5-1 and TRBJ1-1; D uncertain. In germline, CDR1 is SGHRS, CDR2 YFSETQ. This CDR3 spans 14 amino acids. V was pared by 0 bases and J by 2 bases, with 8 bases between. In DNA form, the CDR3 reads TGCGCCAGCAGCTTGGCCGGGTCTAACACTGAAGCTTTCTTT. It specifies CASSLAGSNTEAFF.

The chain has TRBV28 and TRBJ2-2, with 8 bases fitting TRBD2. Germline V gene lookup returns CDR1 MDHEN and CDR2 SYDVKM. J was trimmed by 7 bases and V by 1 base; bases with no gene match: 11. CDR3 length: 17 amino acids. Here the CDR3 DNA reads TGTGCCAGCAGTTTATCGAGCGGGAGCATGAACCTCGGGGAGCTGTTTTTT. This gives the protein CASSLSSGSMNLGELFF.

This clone came up once. This rearrangement joins TRBV19 to TRBJ1-4; 8 positions agree with TRBD1. Trimming took 8 bases from V and 10 from J; bases not matched to a gene: 12. The germline V gene has CDR1 LNHDA and CDR2 SQIVND (reference sequence). This CDR3 has 14 residues. This CDR3 reads CASQTSDREGKLFF. DNA for the CDR3: TGTGCCAGTCAAACGTCGGACAGGGAGGGAAAACTGTTTTTT.

The CDR3 nucleotides read TGTGCCAGCAAACCACGGGGCCAGGGGGGTATTTCACCCCTCCACTTT. This encodes CASKPRGQGGISPLHF. The chain carries TRBV27 and TRBJ1-6, with 7 bases fitting TRBD1. V shed 7 bases, J shed 9 bases, and the junction held 15 bases outside the gene matches. This CDR3 region has 16 residues. From germline, CDR1 is MNHEY and CDR2 SMNVEV (reference sequence).

Here the CDR3 DNA reads TGTGCCAGCTCACCACCGACAGTTAGCTCCTACAATGAGCAGTTCTTC. This gives the protein CASSPPTVSSYNEQFF. V usage is TRBV18 and J usage is TRBJ2-1, with D possibly matching TRBD1 (5 bases). The CDR3 length is 16 residues. V shed 0 bases and J shed 0 bases, with 9 bases lying between them. Germline values: CDR1 KGHSH, CDR2 LQKENI.

The J gene is TRBJ2-3, the V gene TRBV6-6; maybe TRBD2 (7 bases). The V end lost 6 bases, the J end lost 12 bases, and 19 bases lay between the germline ends. CDR3 length: 13 amino acids. Germline values: CDR1 MNHNY, CDR2 SVGAGI (reference sequence). CDR3 residues: CASRGIGGLIQYF. In DNA form, the CDR3 reads TGTGCCAGCAGAGGTATCGGGGGGCTAATTCAGTATTTT.

The chain has TRBV5-1 and TRBJ2-5; D is undetermined. The CDR3 has 15 amino acids. The germline V gene has CDR1 SGHRS and CDR2 YFSETQ. The V end was cut by 4 bases, the J end by 0 bases, with 13 bases between. DNA of the CDR3: TGCGCCAGCAGCCTTCTTTTCGAGTACCAAGAGACCCAGTACTTC. The encoded protein is CASSLLFEYQETQYF.

Only a few counts were recorded for this clone. V is TRBV7-9 and J is TRBJ2-1, with D possibly TRBD2 on 5 matching bases. The CDR3 contains 15 residues. Germline values: CDR1 SEHNR, CDR2 FQNEAQ (reference sequence). V lost 2 bases and J 10 bases, leaving 18 bases between the germline ends. The CDR3 loop is CASSLLSGTQEEQFF. In DNA form, the CDR3 reads TGTGCCAGCAGCTTATTGAGCGGCACGCAGGAGGAGCAGTTCTTC.

This chain links TRBV27 with TRBJ2-3, with 9 nucleotides matching TRBD2. The CDR3 runs 16 residues. CDR1 is MNHEY and CDR2 is SMNVEV in the germline V gene (reference sequence). Germline trimming cut 6 bases from V and 6 bases from J; bases unmatched to any gene: 13. In DNA, the CDR3 is TGTGCCAGCAGCGGCCGGGTAGCGGGGGCTGGGGATACGCAGTATTTT. It translates to CASSGRVAGAGDTQYF.

The chain employs TRBV7-2 and TRBJ2-7; TRBD2 matches at 11 bases. Unmatched junction bases numbered 8, after V lost 10 bases and J lost 0 bases. The CDR3 runs to 15 residues. Germline V gene sequence: CDR1 SGHTA, CDR2 FQGNSA. CDR3 DNA sequence: TGTGCCATAGATAGCGGGGGGGCGGACTCCTACGAGCAGTACTTC. This sequence encodes CAIDSGGADSYEQYF. The full variable domain, in which reference TRBV7-2 and TRBJ2-7 provide the parts outside the CDR3, is GAGVSQSPSNKVTEKGKDVELRCDPISGHTALYWYRQSLGQGLEFLIYFQGNSAPDKSGLPSDRFSAERTGGSVSTLTIQRTQQEDSAVYLCAIDSGGADSYEQYFGPGTRLTVT.

The sample holds one count of this clone. This chain joins TRBV9 and TRBJ1-1; D unresolved. The CDR3 covers 15 residues. V lost 0 bases to trimming and J lost 0 bases, with 9 bases between them. The germline CDR1 and CDR2 sequences are SGDLS and YYNGEE. CDR3 sequence: CASSVARSMNTEAFF. CDR3 bases: TGTGCCAGCAGCGTAGCTCGGAGCATGAACACTGAAGCTTTCTTT. The entire variable domain, with the rest obtained from reference TRBV9 and TRBJ1-1, is as follows: DSGVTQTPKHLITATGQRVTLRCSPRSGDLSVYWYQQSLDQGLQFLIQYYNGEERAKGNILERFSAQQFPDLHSELNLSSLELGDSALYFCASSVARSMNTEAFFGQGTRLTVV.

V gene TRBV7-9 combines with J gene TRBJ2-5; D is possibly TRBD2 (5 bases). V was cut by 5 bases and J by 10 bases, with 11 bases left in between. The CDR3 covers 11 residues. Germline CDR1 reads SEHNR; CDR2 reads FQNEAQ (reference sequence). CDR3 coding DNA: TGTGCCAGCAGCCCGGGATCGATCCAGTACTTC. This translates into CASSPGSIQYF. The whole variable domain, filled in from reference TRBV7-9 and TRBJ2-5, reads DTGVSQNPRHKITKRGQNVTFRCDPISEHNRLYWYRQTLGQGPEFLTYFQNEAQLEKSRLLSDRFSAERPKGSFSTLEIQRTEQGDSAMYLCASSPGSIQYFGPGTRLLVL.

The rearrangement links TRBV27 to TRBJ2-1; TRBD1 aligns across 7 bases. V gave up 10 bases and J gave up 0 bases; unmatched junction bases: 9. Germline V gene data show CDR1 as MNHEY and CDR2 as SMNVEV (reference sequence). The CDR3 contains 15 residues. The chain's CDR3 is CATSQGTDSYNEQFF. For the CDR3, the DNA is TGTGCCACCTCACAAGGGACAGACTCCTACAATGAGCAGTTCTTC.

V and J are TRBV28 and TRBJ2-1, with 10 nucleotides matching TRBD1. Germline lookup yields CDR1 MDHEN and CDR2 SYDVKM. The V segment lost 3 bases and the J segment 2 bases; nucleotides outside the gene matches: 7. This CDR3 has 17 amino acids. The CDR3 DNA follows: TGTGCCAGCAGTTTGCCCCGGGGGACAGGGGCCTACAATGAGCAGTTCTTC. This encodes CASSLPRGTGAYNEQFF.

This clone was seen only once. V gene TRBV30 combines with J gene TRBJ2-7; possible D gene TRBD2, 6 bases. Germline V lookup: CDR1 GTSNPN, CDR2 SVGIG (reference sequence). Trimming cost V 4 bases and J 0 bases, with 16 bases left between them. The CDR3 loop spans 15 amino acids. In nucleotides, the CDR3 is TGTGCCTGGAAGGGCTGGGACGGGAGCTCCTACGAGCAGTACTTC. Its translation: CAWKGWDGSSYEQYF.

The chain is built from TRBV19 and TRBJ1-2, with D unresolved. Between the trimmed V and J ends, which lost 7 bases and 4 bases, there was a span of 7 bases. The CDR3 is made up of 11 amino acids. Per germline, CDR1 LNHDA and CDR2 SQIVND (reference sequence). The CDR3 loop is CASTDGYGYTF. As DNA, the CDR3 is TGTGCCAGTACAGATGGCTATGGCTACACCTTC.

The CDR3 protein is CASSPGQATNEKLFF. As DNA, the CDR3 is TGTGCCAGCAGCCCGGGACAGGCAACTAATGAAAAACTGTTTTTT. The chain couples TRBV9 to TRBJ1-4, with 8 positions matching TRBD1. This CDR3 is 15 amino acids long. The germline gives CDR1 SGDLS, CDR2 YYNGEE. J was trimmed by 0 bases and V by 4 bases; bases with no gene match: 2.